A selection of T cell receptor beta chains follows, all from one sample in a study of T-cell memory formation after mild COVID-19. TCRdb redid the calling of the 5' RACE reads with MiXCR, one entry per CDR3 protein. The sample includes more than 300,000 distinct CDR3 sequences, 20% to 25% of them seen just once. Sequences were obtained from PBMCs or a T cell subset sorted from them (not recorded which). These receptors came from a man between 18 and 35 years old who had mild COVID-19 (a few samples of this study predate the infection). Cell type and time point are not known. Both conserved end residues are part of each CDR3. D genes are given only for firm matches. Clone size is given for some rows only: seen once, a few or many times, or a class if the clone is expanded.

cdr3_aa: CASSQDWSGERSNQPQHF
cdr3_nt: TGTGCCAGCAGCCAAGATTGGTCAGGGGAAAGGAGCAATCAGCCCCAGCATTTT
d_call: NA
j_call: TRBJ1-5
clone_size: NA
v_call: TRBV4-2

cdr3_aa: CASRTTGRGGFPLYGYTF
cdr3_nt: TGTGCCAGCAGGACGACAGGGAGAGGAGGTTTCCCCCTTTATGGCTACACCTTC
d_call: TRBD1
j_call: TRBJ1-2
clone_size: once
v_call: TRBV6-6

cdr3_aa: CASSLSQWYQPQHF
cdr3_nt: TGTGCCAGCAGTTTGAGCCAGTGGTATCAGCCCCAGCATTTT
d_call: NA
j_call: TRBJ1-5
clone_size: NA
v_call: TRBV28

cdr3_aa: CASSLTNGLAFF
cdr3_nt: TGTGCCAGCAGCTTGACAAACGGATTGGCTTTCTTT
d_call: NA
j_call: TRBJ1-1
clone_size: many
v_call: TRBV5-6

cdr3_aa: CASTPGENTEAFF
cdr3_nt: TGTGCCAGCACCCCGGGCGAGAACACTGAAGCTTTCTTT
d_call: NA
j_call: TRBJ1-1
clone_size: few
v_call: TRBV7-6

cdr3_aa: CASSYSQGRNSPLHF
cdr3_nt: TGTGCCAGCAGTTACTCACAGGGGAGAAATTCACCCCTCCACTTT
d_call: TRBD1
j_call: TRBJ1-6
clone_size: NA
v_call: TRBV6-5

cdr3_aa: CASSYSVRGRLYNSPLHF
cdr3_nt: TGTGCCAGCAGTTACTCGGTCCGGGGTAGGCTCTATAATTCACCCCTCCACTTT
d_call: NA
j_call: TRBJ1-6
clone_size: NA
v_call: TRBV6-5

cdr3_aa: CASSRAGTANSPLHF
cdr3_nt: TGTGCCAGCAGTCGAGCCGGGACAGCTAATTCACCCCTCCACTTT
d_call: TRBD1
j_call: TRBJ1-6
clone_size: NA
v_call: TRBV6-5

cdr3_aa: CATSDPEAFF
cdr3_nt: TGTGCCACCAGTGACCCCGAAGCTTTCTTT
d_call: NA
j_call: TRBJ1-1
clone_size: NA
v_call: TRBV24-1

cdr3_aa: CASSLVGRASPSETQYF
cdr3_nt: TGTGCCAGCAGCTTAGTAGGCAGGGCCTCCCCCAGTGAGACCCAGTACTTC
d_call: NA
j_call: TRBJ2-5
clone_size: few
v_call: TRBV7-9

cdr3_aa: CASSLGHTDTEAFF
cdr3_nt: TGCGCCAGCAGCTTGGGCCACACGGACACTGAAGCTTTCTTT
d_call: NA
j_call: TRBJ1-1
clone_size: NA
v_call: TRBV5-1

cdr3_aa: CASSPVEGGTQGYTF
cdr3_nt: TGTGCCAGCTCACCGGTCGAAGGGGGAACTCAAGGCTACACCTTC
d_call: NA
j_call: TRBJ1-2
clone_size: NA
v_call: TRBV18

cdr3_aa: CASSSGGGATDTQYF
cdr3_nt: TGTGCCAGCAGTTCAGGCGGGGGGGCCACAGATACGCAGTATTTT
d_call: TRBD2
j_call: TRBJ2-3
clone_size: many
v_call: TRBV6-5

cdr3_aa: CASSFGRGREKLFF
cdr3_nt: TGTGCCAGCAGCTTCGGCAGGGGGCGAGAAAAACTGTTTTTT
d_call: TRBD1
j_call: TRBJ1-4
clone_size: few
v_call: TRBV7-2

cdr3_aa: CASSSADSNTEAFF
cdr3_nt: TGTGCCAGCAGTTCAGCAGATTCGAACACTGAAGCTTTCTTT
d_call: NA
j_call: TRBJ1-1
clone_size: many
v_call: TRBV12-3/TRBV12-4

cdr3_aa: CASGQGSTQYF
cdr3_nt: TGTGCCAGCGGACAGGGGAGTACGCAGTATTTT
d_call: TRBD1
j_call: TRBJ2-3
clone_size: NA
v_call: TRBV6-2/TRBV6-3

cdr3_aa: CASSTGQGSYNEQFF
cdr3_nt: TGCGCCAGCAGCACCGGACAGGGTTCCTACAATGAGCAGTTCTTC
d_call: TRBD1
j_call: TRBJ2-1
clone_size: many
v_call: TRBV5-1

cdr3_aa: CASSPWTSRDGQYF
cdr3_nt: TGTGCCAGCAGCCCCTGGACGTCCCGGGATGGGCAGTACTTC
d_call: NA
j_call: TRBJ2-7
clone_size: few
v_call: TRBV12-3/TRBV12-4

cdr3_aa: CASSAQGIRTGELFF
cdr3_nt: TGCGCCAGCAGCGCCCAGGGGATCCGCACCGGGGAGCTGTTTTTT
d_call: NA
j_call: TRBJ2-2
clone_size: few
v_call: TRBV5-1

cdr3_aa: CASSFGLAGGPGIQYF
cdr3_nt: TGTGCCAGCAGCTTCGGACTAGCGGGGGGGCCGGGCATTCAGTACTTC
d_call: TRBD2
j_call: TRBJ2-4
clone_size: NA
v_call: TRBV3-1

cdr3_aa: CASSPDTGYYGYTF
cdr3_nt: TGTGCCAGCAGCCCCGACACAGGGTACTATGGCTACACCTTC
d_call: NA
j_call: TRBJ1-2
clone_size: few
v_call: TRBV9

cdr3_aa: CASSQESGGGYNSPLHF
cdr3_nt: TGTGCCAGCAGCCAAGAATCAGGGGGCGGCTATAATTCACCCCTCCACTTT
d_call: TRBD1
j_call: TRBJ1-6
clone_size: NA
v_call: TRBV4-2

cdr3_aa: CATSVRTGTGFEKLFF
cdr3_nt: TGTGCCACCAGCGTCCGAACCGGGACAGGGTTTGAAAAACTGTTTTTT
d_call: TRBD1
j_call: TRBJ1-4
clone_size: few
v_call: TRBV15

cdr3_aa: CATSDPGTDTQYF
cdr3_nt: TGTGCCACCAGTGACCCAGGGACAGATACGCAGTATTTT
d_call: NA
j_call: TRBJ2-3
clone_size: many
v_call: TRBV24-1

cdr3_aa: CASSYGYTF
cdr3_nt: TGTGCCAGCAGCTATGGCTACACCTTC
d_call: NA
j_call: TRBJ1-2
clone_size: few
v_call: TRBV3-1

cdr3_aa: CASTPSSYEQYF
cdr3_nt: TGTGCCAGCACGCCAAGCTCCTACGAGCAGTACTTC
d_call: NA
j_call: TRBJ2-7
clone_size: few
v_call: TRBV6-1

cdr3_aa: CASSWTGTRGTDTQYF
cdr3_nt: TGCGCCAGCAGCTGGACCGGGACACGGGGCACAGATACGCAGTATTTT
d_call: NA
j_call: TRBJ2-3
clone_size: NA
v_call: TRBV5-1

cdr3_aa: CASSYSIRGHHNEQFF
cdr3_nt: TGTGCCAGCAGTTACTCGATACGGGGCCACCACAATGAGCAGTTCTTC
d_call: NA
j_call: TRBJ2-1
clone_size: few
v_call: TRBV6-5

cdr3_aa: CSATTSGGTRWEQFF
cdr3_nt: TGCAGTGCTACCACTAGCGGGGGGACCAGGTGGGAGCAGTTCTTC
d_call: TRBD2
j_call: TRBJ2-1
clone_size: NA
v_call: TRBV20-1

cdr3_aa: CASGNLGETQYF
cdr3_nt: TGCGCCAGCGGAAACTTAGGAGAGACCCAGTACTTC
d_call: NA
j_call: TRBJ2-5
clone_size: once
v_call: TRBV10-1

cdr3_aa: CASSSPFTGELFF
cdr3_nt: TGTGCCAGCAGTTCGCCCTTCACCGGGGAGCTGTTTTTT
d_call: NA
j_call: TRBJ2-2
clone_size: NA
v_call: TRBV28